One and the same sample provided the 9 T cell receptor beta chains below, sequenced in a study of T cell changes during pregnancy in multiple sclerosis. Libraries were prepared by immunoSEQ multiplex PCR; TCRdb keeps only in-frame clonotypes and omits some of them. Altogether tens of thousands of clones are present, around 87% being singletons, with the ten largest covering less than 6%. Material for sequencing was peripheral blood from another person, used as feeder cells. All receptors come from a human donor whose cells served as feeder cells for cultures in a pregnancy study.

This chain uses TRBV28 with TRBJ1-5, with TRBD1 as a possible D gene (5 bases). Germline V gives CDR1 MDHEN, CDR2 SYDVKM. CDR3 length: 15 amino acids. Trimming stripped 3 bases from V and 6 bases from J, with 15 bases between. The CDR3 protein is CASSFPPRVSQPQHF. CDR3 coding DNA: TGTGCCAGCAGTTTTCCCCCCAGGGTATCTCAGCCCCAGCATTTT. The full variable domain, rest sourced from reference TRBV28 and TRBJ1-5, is DVKVTQSSRYLVKRTGEKVFLECVQDMDHENMFWYRQDPGLGLRLIYFSYDVKMKEKGDIPEGYSVSREKKERFSLILESASTNQTSMYLCASSFPPRVSQPQHFGDGTRLSIL.

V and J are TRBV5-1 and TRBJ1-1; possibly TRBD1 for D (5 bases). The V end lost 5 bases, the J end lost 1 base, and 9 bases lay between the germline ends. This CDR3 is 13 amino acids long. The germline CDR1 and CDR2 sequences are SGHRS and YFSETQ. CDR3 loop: CASRIQGNTEAFF. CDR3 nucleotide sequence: TGCGCCAGCAGAATTCAGGGGAACACTGAAGCTTTCTTT.

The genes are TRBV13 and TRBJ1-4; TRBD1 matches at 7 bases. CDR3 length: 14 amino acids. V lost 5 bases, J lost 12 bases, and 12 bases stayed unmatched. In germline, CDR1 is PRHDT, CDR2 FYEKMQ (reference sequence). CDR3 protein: CASSPVDRTRQLFF. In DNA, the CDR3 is TGTGCCAGCAGCCCAGTGGACAGGACCAGGCAACTGTTTTTT.

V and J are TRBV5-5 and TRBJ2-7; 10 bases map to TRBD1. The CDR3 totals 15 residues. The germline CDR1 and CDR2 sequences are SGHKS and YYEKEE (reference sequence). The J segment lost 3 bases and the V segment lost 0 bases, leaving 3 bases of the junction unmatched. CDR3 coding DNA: TGTGCCAGCAGCTTGGAGCGGACAGGGGGCTACGAGCAGTACTTC. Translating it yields CASSLERTGGYEQYF. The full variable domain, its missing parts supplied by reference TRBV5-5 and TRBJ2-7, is DAGVTQSPTHLIKTRGQQVTLRCSPISGHKSVSWYQQVLGQGPQFIFQYYEKEERGRGNFPDRFSARQFPNYSSELNVNALLLGDSALYLCASSLERTGGYEQYFGPGTRLTVT.

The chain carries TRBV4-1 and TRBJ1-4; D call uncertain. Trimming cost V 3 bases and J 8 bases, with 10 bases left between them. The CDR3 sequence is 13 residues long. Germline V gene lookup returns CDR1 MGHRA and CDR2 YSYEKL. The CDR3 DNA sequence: TGCGCCAGCAGCCACCAAATGCAGGAAAAACTGTTTTTT. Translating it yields CASSHQMQEKLFF.

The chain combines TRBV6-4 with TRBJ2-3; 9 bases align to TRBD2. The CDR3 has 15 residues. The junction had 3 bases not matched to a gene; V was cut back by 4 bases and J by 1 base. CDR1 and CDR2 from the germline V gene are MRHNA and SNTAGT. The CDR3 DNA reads TGTGCCAGCAGTGTATCTAGCGGGGGCACAGATACGCAGTATTTT. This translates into CASSVSSGGTDTQYF.

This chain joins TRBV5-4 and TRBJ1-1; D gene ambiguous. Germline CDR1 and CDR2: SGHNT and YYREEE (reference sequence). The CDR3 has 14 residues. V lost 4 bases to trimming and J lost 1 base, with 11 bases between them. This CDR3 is CASSTGYANTEAFF. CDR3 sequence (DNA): TGTGCCAGCAGCACCGGTTATGCGAACACTGAAGCTTTCTTT.

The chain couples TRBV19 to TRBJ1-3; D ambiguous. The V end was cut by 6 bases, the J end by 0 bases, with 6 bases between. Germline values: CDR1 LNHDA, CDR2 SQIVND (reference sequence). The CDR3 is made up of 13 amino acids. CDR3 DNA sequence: TGTGCCAGTAGCGTCCGCTCTGGAAACACCATATATTTT. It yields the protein CASSVRSGNTIYF.

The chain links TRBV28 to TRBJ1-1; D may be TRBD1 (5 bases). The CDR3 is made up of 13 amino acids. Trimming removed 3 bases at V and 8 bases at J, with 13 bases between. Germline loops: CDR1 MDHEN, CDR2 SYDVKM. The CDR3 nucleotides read TGTGCCAGCAGTTTCTCCGGGACGCCAGAAGCTTTCTTT. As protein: CASSFSGTPEAFF.